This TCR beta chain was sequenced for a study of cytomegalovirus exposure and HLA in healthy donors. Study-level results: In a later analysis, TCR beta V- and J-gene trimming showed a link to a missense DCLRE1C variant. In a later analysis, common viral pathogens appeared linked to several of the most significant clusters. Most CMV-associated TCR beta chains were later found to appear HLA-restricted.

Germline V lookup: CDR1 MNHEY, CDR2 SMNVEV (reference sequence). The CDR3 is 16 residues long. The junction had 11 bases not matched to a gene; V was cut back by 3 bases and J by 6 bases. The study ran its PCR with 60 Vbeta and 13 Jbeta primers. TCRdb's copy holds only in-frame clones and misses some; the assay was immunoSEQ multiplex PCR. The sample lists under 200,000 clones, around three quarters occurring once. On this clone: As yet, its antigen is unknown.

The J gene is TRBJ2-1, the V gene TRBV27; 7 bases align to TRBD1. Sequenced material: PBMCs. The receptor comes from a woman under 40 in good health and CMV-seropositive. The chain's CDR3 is CASSFSSGTVSNEQFF. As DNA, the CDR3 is TGTGCCAGCAGTTTCAGTTCCGGGACAGTATCCAATGAGCAGTTCTTC.